Sequencing of this T cell receptor beta chain was carried out in a study of blood T cell repertoires in COVID-19. Study summary: COVID-19 samples, acute and convalescent, were from the United States, Italy and Spain. Sample material is recorded as cDNA or gDNA derived from T cells, B-cell-depleted T cells, or PBMCs.

Clones were read by immunoSEQ multiplex PCR, and TCRdb kept only the in-frame ones, dropping some. Of about 220,000 clones listed, around 84% were seen once; the top ten hold approximately 5.1%. V was clipped by 4 bases and J by 1 base, with 12 bases between them. The CDR3 is 14 residues long. Germline V gene data show CDR1 as SGHRS and CDR2 as YFSETQ. The TCR originated in a woman in her sixties who had recovered from COVID-19. Material: peripheral blood. V and J are TRBV5-1 and TRBJ2-7; possibly TRBD2 for D (5 bases). CDR3: CASSISVTSYEQYF. Written as DNA, the CDR3 is TGCGCCAGCAGCATTAGCGTTACTTCCTACGAGCAGTACTTC.